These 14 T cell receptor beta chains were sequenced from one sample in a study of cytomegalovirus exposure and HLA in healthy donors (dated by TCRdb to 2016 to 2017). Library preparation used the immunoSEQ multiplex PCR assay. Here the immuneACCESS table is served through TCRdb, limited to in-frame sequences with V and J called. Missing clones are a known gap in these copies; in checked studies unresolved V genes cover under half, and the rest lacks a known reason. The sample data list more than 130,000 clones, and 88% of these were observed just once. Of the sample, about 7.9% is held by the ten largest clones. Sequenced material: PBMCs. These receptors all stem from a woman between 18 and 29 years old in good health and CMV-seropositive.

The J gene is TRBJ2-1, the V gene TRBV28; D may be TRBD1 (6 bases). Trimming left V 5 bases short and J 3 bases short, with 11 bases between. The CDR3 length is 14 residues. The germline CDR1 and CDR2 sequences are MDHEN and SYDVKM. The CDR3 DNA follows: TGTGCCAGCAGTACCGACAGGAGCTACAATGAGCAGTTCTTC. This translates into CASSTDRSYNEQFF.

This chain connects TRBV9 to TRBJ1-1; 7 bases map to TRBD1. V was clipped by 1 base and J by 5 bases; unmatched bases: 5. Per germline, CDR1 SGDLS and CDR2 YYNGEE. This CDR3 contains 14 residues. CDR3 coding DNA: TGTGCCAGCAGCGTACTACAGGGGCAAACTGAAGCTTTCTTT. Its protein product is CASSVLQGQTEAFF.

This CDR3 is CASSWRTSGYEQYF. Here the CDR3 DNA reads TGCGCCAGCAGCTGGAGGACTAGCGGATACGAGCAGTACTTC. The chain recombines TRBV5-1 with TRBJ2-7, with 10 nucleotides matching TRBD2. V was pared by 3 bases and J by 4 bases, with 4 bases of the junction left unmatched. Per germline, CDR1 SGHRS and CDR2 YFSETQ. This CDR3 contains 14 residues.

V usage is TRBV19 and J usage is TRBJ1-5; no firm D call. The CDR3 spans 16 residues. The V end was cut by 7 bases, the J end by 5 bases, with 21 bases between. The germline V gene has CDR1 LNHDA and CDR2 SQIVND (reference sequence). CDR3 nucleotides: TGTGCCAGTATGGAGGAAGGCATCGTGCGGGATCAGCCCCAGCATTTT. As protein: CASMEEGIVRDQPQHF.

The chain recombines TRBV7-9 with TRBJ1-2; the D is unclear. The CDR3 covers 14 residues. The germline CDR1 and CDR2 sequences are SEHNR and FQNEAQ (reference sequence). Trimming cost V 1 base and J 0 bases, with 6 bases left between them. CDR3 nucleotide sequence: TGTGCCAGCAGCTTAGGGGCAGCTAACTATGGCTACACCTTC. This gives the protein CASSLGAANYGYTF.

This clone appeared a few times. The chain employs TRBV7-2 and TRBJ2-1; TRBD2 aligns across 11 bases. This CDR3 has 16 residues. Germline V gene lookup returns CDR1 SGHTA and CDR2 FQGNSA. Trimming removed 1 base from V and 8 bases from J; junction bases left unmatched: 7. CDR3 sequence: CASSLVVSGGAHEQFF. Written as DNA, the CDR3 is TGTGCCAGCAGCTTAGTGGTTAGCGGGGGGGCTCATGAGCAGTTCTTC.

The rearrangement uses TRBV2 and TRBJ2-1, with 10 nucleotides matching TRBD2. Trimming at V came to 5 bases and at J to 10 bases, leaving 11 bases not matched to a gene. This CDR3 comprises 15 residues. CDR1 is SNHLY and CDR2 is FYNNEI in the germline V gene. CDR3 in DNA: TGTGCCAGCAGTTTTTTACTAGCGGGAAGCCACGAGCAGTTCTTC. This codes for CASSFLLAGSHEQFF.

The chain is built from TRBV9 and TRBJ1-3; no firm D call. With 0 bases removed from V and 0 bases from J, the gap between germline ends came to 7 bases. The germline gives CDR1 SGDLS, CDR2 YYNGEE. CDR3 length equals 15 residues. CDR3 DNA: TGTGCCAGCAGCGTAGCGGACTTCTCTGGAAACACCATATATTTT. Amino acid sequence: CASSVADFSGNTIYF.

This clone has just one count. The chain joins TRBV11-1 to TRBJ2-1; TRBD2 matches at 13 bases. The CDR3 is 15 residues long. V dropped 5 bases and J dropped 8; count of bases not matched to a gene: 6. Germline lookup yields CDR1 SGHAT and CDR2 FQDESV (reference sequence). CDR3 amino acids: CASSKLAGGPYEQFF. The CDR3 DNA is TGTGCCAGCAGCAAACTAGCGGGGGGGCCATATGAGCAGTTCTTC. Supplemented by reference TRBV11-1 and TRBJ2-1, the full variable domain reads EAEVAQSPRYKITEKSQAVAFWCDPISGHATLYWYRQILGQGPELLVQFQDESVVDDSQLPKDRFSAERLKGVDSTLKIQPAELGDSAMYLCASSKLAGGPYEQFFGPGTRLTVL.

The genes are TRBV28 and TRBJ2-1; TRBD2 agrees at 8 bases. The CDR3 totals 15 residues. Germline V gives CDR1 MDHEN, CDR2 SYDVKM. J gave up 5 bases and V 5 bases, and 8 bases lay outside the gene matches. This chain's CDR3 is CASSQSGSGDNEQFF. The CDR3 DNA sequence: TGTGCCAGCAGTCAATCAGGTAGCGGGGACAATGAGCAGTTCTTC. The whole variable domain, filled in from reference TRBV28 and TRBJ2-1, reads DVKVTQSSRYLVKRTGEKVFLECVQDMDHENMFWYRQDPGLGLRLIYFSYDVKMKEKGDIPEGYSVSREKKERFSLILESASTNQTSMYLCASSQSGSGDNEQFFGPGTRLTVL.

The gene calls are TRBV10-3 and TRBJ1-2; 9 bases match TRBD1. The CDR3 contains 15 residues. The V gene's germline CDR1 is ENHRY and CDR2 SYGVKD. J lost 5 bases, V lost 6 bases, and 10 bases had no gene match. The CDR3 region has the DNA TGTGCCATCAGCCCCGGGACAGGGCCTGGGTATGGCTACACCTTC. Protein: CAISPGTGPGYGYTF.

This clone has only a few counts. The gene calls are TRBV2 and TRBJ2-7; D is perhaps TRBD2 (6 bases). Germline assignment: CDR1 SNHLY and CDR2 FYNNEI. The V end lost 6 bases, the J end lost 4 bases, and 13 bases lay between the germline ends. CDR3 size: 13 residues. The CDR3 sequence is CASRRDRGYEQYF. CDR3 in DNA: TGTGCCAGCAGGCGGGACCGTGGGTACGAGCAGTACTTC.

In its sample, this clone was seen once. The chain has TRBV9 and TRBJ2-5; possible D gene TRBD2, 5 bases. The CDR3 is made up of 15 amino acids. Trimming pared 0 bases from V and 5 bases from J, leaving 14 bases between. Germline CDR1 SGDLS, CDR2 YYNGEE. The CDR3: CASSVDGGREETQYF. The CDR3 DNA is TGTGCCAGCAGCGTAGATGGCGGTAGGGAGGAGACCCAGTACTTC.

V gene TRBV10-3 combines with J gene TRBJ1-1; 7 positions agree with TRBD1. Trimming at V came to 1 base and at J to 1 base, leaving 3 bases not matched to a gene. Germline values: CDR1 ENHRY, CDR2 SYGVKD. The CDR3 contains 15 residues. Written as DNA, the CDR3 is TGTGCCATCAGTGAGTGGGGACAGCCGAACACTGAAGCTTTCTTT. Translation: CAISEWGQPNTEAFF.